This entry describes one T cell receptor beta chain. This record comes from a study of T cell responses to AZD1222 COVID-19 vaccine. Libraries were prepared by immunoSEQ multiplex PCR; TCRdb keeps only in-frame clonotypes and omits some of them. In the table there are under 200,000 clones, about 90% of which are singletons. The CDR3 has 15 residues. V lost 2 bases to trimming and J lost 0 bases, with 9 bases between them. Germline CDR1 and CDR2: SGHNT and YYREEE (reference sequence). The origin of this receptor is an adult in good health. The chain uses TRBV5-4 and TRBJ1-5; possibly TRBD1 for D (5 bases). The sequenced sample was peripheral blood, obtained on day 0 of MenACWY control vaccination. The DNA of the CDR3 is TGTGCCAGCAGCTTCAAGGGGCTTAGCAATCAGCCCCAGCATTTT. This translates into CASSFKGLSNQPQHF.